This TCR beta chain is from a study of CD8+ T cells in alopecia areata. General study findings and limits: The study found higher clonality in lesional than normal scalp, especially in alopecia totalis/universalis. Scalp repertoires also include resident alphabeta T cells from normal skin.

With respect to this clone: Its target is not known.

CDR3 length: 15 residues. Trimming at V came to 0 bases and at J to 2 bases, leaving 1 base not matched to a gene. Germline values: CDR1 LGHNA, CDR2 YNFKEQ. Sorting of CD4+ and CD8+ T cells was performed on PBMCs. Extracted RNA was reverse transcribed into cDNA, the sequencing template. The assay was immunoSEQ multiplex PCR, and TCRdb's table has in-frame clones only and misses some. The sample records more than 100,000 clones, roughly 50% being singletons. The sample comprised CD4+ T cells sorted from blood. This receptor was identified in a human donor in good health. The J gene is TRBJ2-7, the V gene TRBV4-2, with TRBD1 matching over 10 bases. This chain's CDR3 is CASSQEGQGPYEQYF. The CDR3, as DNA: TGTGCCAGCAGCCAAGAGGGACAGGGGCCCTACGAGCAGTACTTC.